This T cell receptor (beta chain) was identified in a study of cytomegalovirus exposure and HLA in healthy donors. General study points: Most sequenced TCRs were rare (though some public TCRs occurred in many donors).

The primer mix had 60 Vbeta and 13 Jbeta primers. Generated by immunoSEQ multiplex PCR, the TCRdb table keeps only in-frame clones and is missing some. Here the sample spans about 130,000 clones, around 85% being singletons. With 3 bases removed from V and 0 bases from J, the gap between germline ends came to 10 bases. The CDR3 is made up of 14 amino acids. CDR1 and CDR2 (germline): SGHKS, YYEKEE (reference sequence). Details on this clone: Its cognate antigen is unknown.

This chain links TRBV5-5 with TRBJ2-7; D perhaps matches TRBD1 (5 bases). The TCR sequence derives from a woman in her 30s in good health and CMV-seropositive. Source material: PBMCs. The CDR3 sequence is CASSSQTVSYEQYF. Here the CDR3 DNA reads TGTGCCAGCAGCTCTCAGACAGTCTCCTACGAGCAGTACTTC.